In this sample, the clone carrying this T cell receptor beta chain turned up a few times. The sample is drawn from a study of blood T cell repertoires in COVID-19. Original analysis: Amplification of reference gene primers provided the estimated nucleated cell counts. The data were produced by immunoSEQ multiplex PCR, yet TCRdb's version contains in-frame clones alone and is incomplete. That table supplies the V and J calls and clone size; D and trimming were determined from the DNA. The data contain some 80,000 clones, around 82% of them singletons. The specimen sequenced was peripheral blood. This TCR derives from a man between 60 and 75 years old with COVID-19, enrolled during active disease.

Here the CDR3 DNA reads TGTGCCAGCAGCTTGGATGAGTGGGCGGGCGGGGAGCTGTTTTTT. It is translated as CASSLDEWAGGELFF. This chain uses TRBV7-2 with TRBJ2-2; D is possibly TRBD2 (5 bases). CDR3 size: 15 residues. V was pared by 3 bases and J by 7 bases, with 15 bases between. CDR1 is SGHTA and CDR2 is FQGNSA in the germline V gene.